This passage covers 15 T cell receptor beta chains from one sample sequenced in a study of cytomegalovirus exposure and HLA in healthy donors. In the PCR, 60 Vbeta and 13 Jbeta primers were used. Profiled with immunoSEQ multiplex PCR; TCRdb holds only in-frame clones, not every one. The sample has 110,000 or so clones, almost 85% seen once. Sequencing input: PBMCs. The source of these receptors is a woman aged 18-29 years in good health and CMV-seronegative.

J is TRBJ2-3 and V is TRBV29-1, with a weak D call TRBD2 (6 bases). Trimming shortened V by 0 bases and J by 6 bases, and 28 bases separated the two germline ends. The CDR3 sequence is 19 residues long. Germline V gene sequence: CDR1 SQVTM, CDR2 ANQGSEA. CDR3 residues: CSVEDNTGEFRGSPDTQYF. CDR3 nucleotides: TGCAGCGTTGAAGATAATACGGGAGAGTTCCGAGGATCCCCGGATACGCAGTATTTT.

This clone was recorded a few times. This chain's CDR3 is CASSQLSYGYTF. The CDR3 DNA follows: TGTGCCAGCAGCCAATTATCGTATGGCTACACCTTC. This sequence joins TRBV16 and TRBJ1-2; D is unclear. Trimming shortened V by 1 base and J by 5 bases, and 5 bases separated the two germline ends. Germline CDR1 KGHSY, CDR2 FQNENV. CDR3 length: 12 amino acids. Drawing the rest from reference TRBV16 and TRBJ1-2, the complete variable domain is GEEVAQTPKHLVRGEGQKAKLYCAPIKGHSYVFWYQQVLKNEFKFLISFQNENVFDETGMPKERFSAKCLPNSPCSLEIQATKLEDSAVYFCASSQLSYGYTFGSGTRLTVV.

The chain employs TRBV4-1 and TRBJ2-7, with D possibly matching TRBD2 (6 bases). Germline V gene data show CDR1 as MGHRA and CDR2 as YSYEKL. The V gene lost 4 bases and the J gene lost 2 bases, with 15 bases spanning the gap. The CDR3 consists of 15 residues. The CDR3 nucleotides read TGCGCCAGCAGCCCTTGGAGGGCTGGGGCCTACGAGCAGTACTTC. Amino acids: CASSPWRAGAYEQYF.

The chain carries TRBV2 and TRBJ2-1, with TRBD2 matching over 9 bases. The CDR3 has 13 residues. Germline lookup yields CDR1 SNHLY and CDR2 FYNNEI. After removal of 6 bases from V and 10 bases from J, the junction contained 7 bases not matched to a gene. The CDR3 DNA reads TGTGCCAGCAGGACGGGACTAGCCGGGGAGCAGTTCTTC. Its translation is CASRTGLAGEQFF.

The gene calls are TRBV5-4 and TRBJ1-1; TRBD1 is a possible D gene (5 bases). The V gene's germline CDR1 is SGHNT and CDR2 YYREEE (reference sequence). Trimming shortened V by 1 base and J by 1 base, and 8 bases separated the two germline ends. This CDR3 has 14 amino acids. The CDR3 nucleotides are TGTGCCAGCAGCTTGCAACAGGAGAACACTGAAGCTTTCTTT. This sequence encodes CASSLQQENTEAFF.

The rearrangement links TRBV5-1 to TRBJ2-2, with TRBD1 matching over 10 bases. The J segment lost 0 bases and the V segment lost 2 bases, leaving 10 bases of the junction unmatched. The germline V gene has CDR1 SGHRS and CDR2 YFSETQ. The CDR3 is made up of 19 amino acids. Here the CDR3 reads CASSLGSGQGIANTGELFF. The DNA for the CDR3 is TGCGCCAGCAGCTTAGGGTCGGGACAGGGGATCGCGAACACCGGGGAGCTGTTTTTT.

The chain employs TRBV6-5 and TRBJ1-1, with 10 bases fitting TRBD1. CDR3 length: 14 residues. Trimming removed 3 bases from V and 3 bases from J; junction bases left unmatched: 1. Per germline, CDR1 MNHEY and CDR2 SVGAGI. This CDR3 reads CASSYDRGHTEAFF. Written as DNA, the CDR3 is TGTGCCAGCAGTTATGACAGGGGGCACACTGAAGCTTTCTTT.

V is TRBV18 and J is TRBJ1-2; 7 positions agree with TRBD1. The CDR3 extends over 19 amino acids. V was clipped by 5 bases and J by 0 bases; unmatched bases: 18. Germline CDR1 is KGHSH and CDR2 is LQKENI. This CDR3 is CASSYQGRTGGKTNYGYTF. The CDR3 DNA sequence: TGTGCCAGCTCATATCAGGGCCGGACAGGTGGTAAAACTAACTATGGCTACACCTTC.

The chain carries TRBV5-1 and TRBJ1-1; 9 positions match TRBD1. Unmatched junction bases numbered 3, after V lost 0 bases and J lost 3 bases. There are 15 residues in the CDR3. The germline V gene encodes CDR1 SGHRS and CDR2 YFSETQ. Here the CDR3 DNA reads TGCGCCAGCAGCTTGGATGGACAGGGGTACACTGAAGCTTTCTTT. This codes for CASSLDGQGYTEAFF.

The V and J genes are TRBV6-1 and TRBJ1-1; no clear D. The V and J ends lost 4 bases and 1 base respectively, with 10 bases between them. Germline V lookup: CDR1 MNHNS, CDR2 SASEGT. The CDR3 totals 14 residues. For the CDR3, the DNA is TGTGCCAGCAGTGTGTCAGGTCCGAACACTGAAGCTTTCTTT. Amino acid sequence: CASSVSGPNTEAFF.

This chain joins TRBV7-2 and TRBJ2-1, with D possibly TRBD1 on 5 matching bases. CDR3 size: 15 residues. Germline lookup yields CDR1 SGHTA and CDR2 FQGNSA. The germline V and J ends were trimmed by 4 bases and 8 bases, with 18 bases remaining between them. CDR3 nucleotide sequence: TGTGCCAGCAGCTCGATACAGGCCCCGCCATATGAGCAGTTCTTC. Its translation: CASSSIQAPPYEQFF.

This rearrangement joins TRBV2 to TRBJ2-5; D gene uncertain. The closer fit of TRBJ2-7 to the DNA end suggests the J call may be wrong. The germline V gene encodes CDR1 SNHLY and CDR2 FYNNEI. The length of the CDR3 is 14 residues. The CDR3 region is CASTDGLEPYEQYF. Written as DNA, the CDR3 is TGTGCCAGCACCGACGGTTTGGAGCCCTACGAGCAGTACTTC.

The chain has TRBV19 and TRBJ1-5; D may be TRBD1 (5 bases). Germline values: CDR1 LNHDA, CDR2 SQIVND (reference sequence). The CDR3 covers 14 residues. The V end was cut by 6 bases, the J end by 5 bases, with 14 bases between. The CDR3 DNA is TGTGCCAGTAGGCGACAGATCCGGGATCAGCCCCAGCATTTT. Its protein product is CASRRQIRDQPQHF.

The chain combines TRBV7-3 with TRBJ2-1, with 9 bases lining up with TRBD1. The length of the CDR3 is 15 residues. The J segment lost 5 bases and the V segment lost 2 bases, leaving 4 bases of the junction unmatched. CDR1 is SGHTA, CDR2 FQGTGA, per germline. The CDR3: CASSLLQGANNEQFF. As DNA, the CDR3 is TGTGCCAGCAGCTTACTACAGGGGGCTAACAATGAGCAGTTCTTC.

In its sample, this clone was seen a few times. The chain couples TRBV5-5 to TRBJ1-2; D call uncertain. V lost 2 bases and J 8 bases, leaving 10 bases between the germline ends. The CDR3 runs to 12 residues. Germline lookup yields CDR1 SGHKS and CDR2 YYEKEE (reference sequence). The CDR3 DNA reads as TGTGCCAGCAGCTTAGCGGCCGGAGGCTACACCTTC. This translates into CASSLAAGGYTF.